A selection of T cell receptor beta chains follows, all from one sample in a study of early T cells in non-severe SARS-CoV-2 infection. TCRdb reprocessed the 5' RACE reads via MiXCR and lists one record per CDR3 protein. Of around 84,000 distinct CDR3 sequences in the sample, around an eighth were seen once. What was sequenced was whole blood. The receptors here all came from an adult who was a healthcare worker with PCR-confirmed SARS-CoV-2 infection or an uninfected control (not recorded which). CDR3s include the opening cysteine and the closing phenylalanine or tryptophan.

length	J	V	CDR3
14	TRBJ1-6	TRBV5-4	CASSVRQGNSPLHF
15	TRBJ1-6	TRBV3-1	CASSPSSSRDSPLHF
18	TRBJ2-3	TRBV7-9	CASSSTLLGRGDTDTQYF
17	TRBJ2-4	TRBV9	CASSVATGGAPKNIQYF
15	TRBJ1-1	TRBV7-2	CASSFLMGSGTEAFF
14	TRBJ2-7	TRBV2	CAREATSGGYEQYF
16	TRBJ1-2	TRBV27	CASSRAKRGAGYGYTF
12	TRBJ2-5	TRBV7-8	CASSLPRETQYF
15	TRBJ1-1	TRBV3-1	CASSQDLGANTEAFF
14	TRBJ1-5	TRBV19	CASSFSGGKQPQHF
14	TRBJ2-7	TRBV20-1	CSARDLVDFYEQYF
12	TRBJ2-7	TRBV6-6	CASREEWWEQYF
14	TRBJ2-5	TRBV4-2	CASSQEGGLETQYF
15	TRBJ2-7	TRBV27	CASSSWDRGWYEQYF
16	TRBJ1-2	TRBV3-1	CASSQGAGQGSYGYTF
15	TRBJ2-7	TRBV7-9	CASSLPDRADYEQYF
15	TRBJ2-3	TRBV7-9	CASSTPGTYRDTQYF
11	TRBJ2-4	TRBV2	CASSAGSREYF
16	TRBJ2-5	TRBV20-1	CSARDPTTSARETQYF
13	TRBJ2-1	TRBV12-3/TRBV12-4	CASSLVRLDEQFF
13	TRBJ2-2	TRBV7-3	CASSPVPTGELFF
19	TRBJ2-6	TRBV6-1	CASGPFRRTGPSGANVLTF
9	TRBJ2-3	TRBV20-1	CSATDTQYF
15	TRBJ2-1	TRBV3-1	CASSEAGVGSNEQFF
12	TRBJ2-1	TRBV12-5	CASGLLYNEQFF
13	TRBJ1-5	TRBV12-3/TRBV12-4	CASSLNSNQPQHF
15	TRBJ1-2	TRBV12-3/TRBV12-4	CASSSREMGGYGYTF
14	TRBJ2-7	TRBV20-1	CSARDSTLGYEQYF
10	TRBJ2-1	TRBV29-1	CSVERGEQFF
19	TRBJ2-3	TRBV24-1	CATSDPGGTSGSPTDTQYF
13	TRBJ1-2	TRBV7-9	CASSSIQGLGYTF
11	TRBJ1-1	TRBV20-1	CNIARTTEAFF